Each of the 2 T cell receptor beta chains below was sequenced from the same sample in a study of CD8 T cells in ankylosing spondylitis. Overall study findings and caveats: Seemingly distinctive of ankylosing spondylitis blood was a TCR beta motif formed by eight highly homologous variants.

Their antigens are not known. TCRdb recomputed calls from the 5' RACE reads with MiXCR, one row per CDR3 protein. Of around 440,000 distinct CDR3 sequences detected, 15% to 20% appear once; the ten largest clones hold 1%. Material for sequencing was blood, either unsorted or a sorted T cell fraction (not recorded which). These receptors were collected from a male donor with ankylosing spondylitis.

The table lists this clonotype with a few counts. V gene TRBV4-1 combines with J gene TRBJ1-2; tentative D call: TRBD1 (5 bases). V was cut by 3 bases and J by 6 bases, with 17 bases left in between. The CDR3 has 15 amino acids. Germline V gene sequence: CDR1 MGHRA, CDR2 YSYEKL. The CDR3 protein is CASSHGVWGRDGYTF. The CDR3 nucleotides read TGCGCCAGCAGCCATGGAGTGTGGGGGAGGGATGGCTACACCTTC.

This chain connects TRBV29-1 to TRBJ2-1, with 10 bases identical to TRBD1. The germline CDR1 and CDR2 sequences are SQVTM and ANQGSEA. CDR3 length: 17 amino acids. V lost 6 bases, J lost 0 bases, and 11 bases stayed unmatched. CDR3 loop: CSVDGTGALTSYNEQFF. CDR3 sequence (DNA): TGCAGCGTCGATGGGACAGGGGCGCTAACCTCCTACAATGAGCAGTTCTTC.